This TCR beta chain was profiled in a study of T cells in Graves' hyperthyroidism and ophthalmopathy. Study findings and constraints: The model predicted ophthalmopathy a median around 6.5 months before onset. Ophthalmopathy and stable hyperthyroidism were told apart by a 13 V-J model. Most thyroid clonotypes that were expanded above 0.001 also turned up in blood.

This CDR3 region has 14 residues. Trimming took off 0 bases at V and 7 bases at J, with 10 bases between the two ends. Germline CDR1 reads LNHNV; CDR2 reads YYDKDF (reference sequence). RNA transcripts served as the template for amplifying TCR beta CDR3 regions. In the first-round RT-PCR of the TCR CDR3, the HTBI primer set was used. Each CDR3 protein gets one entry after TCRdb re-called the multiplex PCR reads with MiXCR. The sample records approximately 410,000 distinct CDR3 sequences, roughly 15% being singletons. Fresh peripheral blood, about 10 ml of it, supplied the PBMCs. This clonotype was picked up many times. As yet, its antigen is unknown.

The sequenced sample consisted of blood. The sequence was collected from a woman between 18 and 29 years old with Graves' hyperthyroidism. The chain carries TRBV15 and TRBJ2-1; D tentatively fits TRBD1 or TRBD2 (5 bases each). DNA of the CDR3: TGTGCCACCAGCAGAGATCCCTGGGGGAATGAGCAGTTCTTC. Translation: CATSRDPWGNEQFF.